The TCR beta chain under discussion was sequenced for a study of T cells in Graves' hyperthyroidism and ophthalmopathy. General study points: Researchers found most expanded thyroid clonotypes above 0.001 in blood as well. Progression to ophthalmopathy was predicted a median of 6.5 months early. A model using 13 V-J features told ophthalmopathy apart from stable hyperthyroidism.

V dropped 1 base and J dropped 4 bases, with 8 bases sitting between them. Germline V gene sequence: CDR1 SEHNR, CDR2 FQNEAQ (reference sequence). The CDR3 is made up of 13 amino acids. About this clonotype: Its antigen is not known.

RNA transcripts gave rise to amplified TCR beta CDR3 regions. When the TCR CDR3 underwent first-round RT-PCR, the HTBI primer set was used. A single record per CDR3 protein comes from TCRdb applying MiXCR to the multiplex PCR reads. Among hundreds of thousands of distinct CDR3 sequences, roughly 46% were seen once, and the ten largest hold under 8%. Patients were excluded for uncontrolled infection, other autoimmune disease, pregnancy or lactation. What was sequenced was peripheral blood or thyroid tissue (not recorded which). This TCR came from an adult man with Graves' disease, either hyperthyroidism or ophthalmopathy (not recorded which). This chain joins TRBV7-9 and TRBJ2-7; D is undetermined. The CDR3 coding sequence is TGTGCCAGCAGCTTAGAAATTTGGTACGAGCAGTACTTC. Translated, it gives CASSLEIWYEQYF.